A selection of T cell receptor beta chains follows, all from one sample in a study of cytomegalovirus exposure and HLA in healthy donors. Using immunoSEQ multiplex PCR, the repertoire was profiled, and TCRdb retains in-frame clones only, with some absent. The data show around 140,000 clones, approximately 80% seen once. Sequenced: PBMCs. The receptor set was obtained from a man in his forties or fifties in good health and CMV-seronegative. CDR3s include the opening cysteine and the closing phenylalanine or tryptophan. A D gene is named only where the DNA matches it firmly. Part of the rows lack a size; the others show once, few, many or a class for expanded clones.

.,TRBD1,15,TRBJ1-5,TRBV2,CASRDRALGNQPQHF,TGTGCCAGCAGAGACAGGGCCCTTGGCAATCAGCCCCAGCATTTT
.,.,14,TRBJ1-4,TRBV29-1,CSVAQGFGEEKLFF,TGCAGCGTTGCCCAGGGTTTCGGCGAAGAAAAACTGTTTTTT
.,TRBD1,15,TRBJ1-4,TRBV4-1,CASSPSQGATEKLFF,TGCGCCAGCAGCCCCTCACAGGGGGCGACTGAAAAACTGTTTTTT
.,TRBD1,13,TRBJ1-6,TRBV30,CAWRDRDNSPLHF,TGTGCCTGGAGAGACAGGGATAATTCACCCCTCCACTTT
.,.,12,TRBJ2-3,TRBV7-6,CASSAQGDTQYF,TGTGCCAGCAGTGCCCAGGGAGATACGCAGTATTTT
.,.,10,TRBJ1-2,TRBV20-1,CSTENYGYTF,TGCAGCACGGAGAACTATGGCTACACCTTC
.,.,15,TRBJ1-2,TRBV5-4,CASSLDEGANYGYTF,TGTGCCAGCAGCTTGGATGAAGGGGCTAACTATGGCTACACCTTC
.,TRBD1,17,TRBJ2-7,TRBV4-2,CASSQDIRRDRPYEQYF,TGTGCCAGCAGCCAAGATATACGTCGGGACAGACCCTACGAGCAGTACTTC
.,TRBD2,16,TRBJ2-5,TRBV5-1,CASSLVTSGGQETQYF,TGCGCCAGCAGCTTGGTGACTAGCGGGGGGCAAGAGACCCAGTACTTC
.,.,12,TRBJ2-3,TRBV29-1,CSVEADTDTQYF,TGCAGCGTTGAGGCAGATACAGATACGCAGTATTTT
.,TRBD1,16,TRBJ1-2,TRBV11-2,CASSLSPRGRNYGYTF,TGTGCCAGCAGCTTGTCCCCCAGGGGGCGTAACTATGGCTACACCTTC
.,.,14,TRBJ2-3,TRBV6-5,CASSTRRAGDTQYF,TGTGCCAGCAGCACCCGGAGGGCCGGTGATACGCAGTATTTT
.,.,16,TRBJ2-5,TRBV6-1,CASSGLGGETRGTQYF,TGTGCCAGCAGTGGCTTAGGGGGCGAAACGCGGGGGACCCAGTACTTC
.,.,16,TRBJ2-3,TRBV4-2,CASNGRGQFGTDTQYF,TGTGCCAGCAATGGCAGGGGTCAATTCGGCACAGATACGCAGTATTTT
.,TRBD1,15,TRBJ1-6,TRBV9,CASSAGGAYNSPLHF,TGTGCCAGCAGCGCAGGGGGTGCCTATAATTCACCCCTCCACTTT
.,.,12,TRBJ2-3,TRBV7-9,CASSLPLDTQYF,TGTGCCAGCAGCCTTCCCTTAGATACGCAGTATTTT
.,.,14,TRBJ2-1,TRBV5-1,CASYRDTTYNEQFF,TGCGCCAGCTACCGGGACACTACCTACAATGAGCAGTTCTTC
.,TRBD2,15,TRBJ2-5,TRBV2,CASGLAGIGKETQYF,TGTGCCAGCGGGCTAGCGGGGATAGGGAAAGAGACCCAGTACTTC
.,.,15,TRBJ2-5,TRBV5-1,CASSLGWTDQETQYF,TGCGCCAGCAGCCTGGGCTGGACAGACCAAGAGACCCAGTACTTC
.,.,16,TRBJ1-6,TRBV7-9,CASSLGGQGRNSPLHF,TGTGCCAGCAGCTTAGGTGGGCAGGGAAGGAATTCACCCCTCCACTTT
.,.,14,TRBJ2-1,TRBV7-9,CASTRGLAPPQQFF,TGTGCCAGCACCCGAGGCCTAGCGCCTCCTCAGCAGTTCTTC
.,.,18,TRBJ2-7,TRBV21-1,CASSTQQAERTRTSEQYF,TGTGCCAGCAGCACACAACAAGCTGAAAGGACACGGACCTCCGAGCAGTACTTC
.,TRBD1,14,TRBJ2-2,TRBV5-6,CASSPHRGTGELFF,TGTGCCAGCAGCCCACACAGGGGCACCGGGGAGCTGTTTTTT
.,TRBD1,15,TRBJ2-3,TRBV7-9,CASSPRTGFTDTQYF,TGTGCCAGCAGCCCCCGGACAGGCTTCACAGATACGCAGTATTTT
.,.,13,TRBJ1-2,TRBV28,CASTLQGSHGYTF,TGTGCCAGCACTCTTCAGGGGTCGCATGGCTACACCTTC
.,TRBD1,15,TRBJ2-2,TRBV28,CASSWTGKRHGELFF,TGTGCCAGCAGTTGGACAGGGAAACGCCACGGGGAGCTGTTTTTT
.,.,14,TRBJ2-7,TRBV5-4,CASSLDLGRYEQYF,TGTGCCAGCAGCTTGGATCTGGGGCGCTACGAGCAGTACTTC
.,TRBD1,15,TRBJ1-4,TRBV5-1,CASSLAGQTNEKLFF,TGCGCCAGCAGCTTGGCGGGACAGACTAATGAAAAACTGTTTTTT
.,TRBD2,14,TRBJ2-3,TRBV29-1,CSVPGLAGTDTQYF,TGCAGCGTTCCGGGACTAGCGGGGACAGATACGCAGTATTTT
few,TRBD1,14,TRBJ2-1,TRBV5-1,CASSSGGARNEQFF,TGCGCCAGCAGCTCAGGGGGCGCGAGGAATGAGCAGTTCTTC
.,TRBD1,15,TRBJ1-5,TRBV6-1,CASSERTGSNQPQHF,TGTGCCAGCAGTGAACGGACAGGGAGCAATCAGCCCCAGCATTTT
.,TRBD1,14,TRBJ2-7,TRBV6-6,CASSYGTGTYEQYF,TGTGCCAGCAGTTACGGGACAGGGACCTACGAGCAGTACTTC
.,.,14,TRBJ2-5,TRBV11-3,CASSLDWGLETQYF,TGTGCCAGCAGCTTAGACTGGGGGCTGGAGACCCAGTACTTC
.,TRBD1,14,TRBJ2-1,TRBV29-1,CSGKLGQGALEQFF,TGCAGCGGGAAGTTAGGACAGGGGGCACTTGAGCAGTTCTTC
.,TRBD1,14,TRBJ1-5,TRBV6-1,CASRTGGSNQPQHF,TGTGCCAGCAGGACAGGGGGCAGCAATCAGCCCCAGCATTTT